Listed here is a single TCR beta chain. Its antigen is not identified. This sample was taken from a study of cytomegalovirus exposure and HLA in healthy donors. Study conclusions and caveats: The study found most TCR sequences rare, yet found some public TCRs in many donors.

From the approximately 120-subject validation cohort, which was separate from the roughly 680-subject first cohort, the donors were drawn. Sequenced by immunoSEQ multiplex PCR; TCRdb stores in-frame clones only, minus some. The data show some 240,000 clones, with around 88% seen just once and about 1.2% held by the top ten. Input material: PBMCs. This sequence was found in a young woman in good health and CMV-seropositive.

The CDR3 DNA reads as TGCGCCAGCAGCTCCAGAGGGACAGGGTCAGCTGGGGCCAACGTCCTGACTTTC. The encoded protein is CASSSRGTGSAGANVLTF. This chain joins TRBV5-1 and TRBJ2-6; 9 bases fit TRBD1. The CDR3 has 18 residues. V shed 3 bases, J shed 2 bases, and the junction held 9 bases outside the gene matches. Germline CDR1 SGHRS, CDR2 YFSETQ.